This TCR beta chain was sequenced for a study of blood T cell repertoires in COVID-19. Study summary: The origin of the acute and convalescent COVID-19 samples was the United States, Italy and Spain. T cells, B-cell-depleted T cells, or PBMCs provided the cDNA or gDNA that served as material.

From germline, CDR1 is MDHEN and CDR2 SYDVKM. V was pared by 1 base and J by 0 bases, with 13 bases between. This CDR3 spans 16 amino acids. Per the authors' pipeline: Nucleated cell counts were estimated from reference gene primer amplification. Profiled with immunoSEQ multiplex PCR; TCRdb holds only in-frame clones, not every one. The V and J calls and the clone size are those of that table, but D and trimming were determined from the DNA. The sample includes roughly 150,000 clones, over 70% of them seen just once. The sequencing input was peripheral blood. This clonotype was sampled from a woman aged 70 to 79 who had recovered from COVID-19. The rearrangement links TRBV28 to TRBJ2-7; a weak D match, TRBD2 (5 bases). The CDR3 spells CASSLSERSTSYEQYF. The CDR3, as DNA: TGTGCCAGCAGTTTATCCGAGCGGTCCACCTCCTACGAGCAGTACTTC. Combining the CDR3 with reference TRBV28 and TRBJ2-7 gives the whole variable domain DVKVTQSSRYLVKRTGEKVFLECVQDMDHENMFWYRQDPGLGLRLIYFSYDVKMKEKGDIPEGYSVSREKKERFSLILESASTNQTSMYLCASSLSERSTSYEQYFGPGTRLTVT.